Included here is one T cell receptor beta chain sequence, with context. What it recognizes is unknown. These data are taken from a study of cytomegalovirus exposure and HLA in healthy donors. V lost 11 bases to trimming and J lost 0 bases, with 11 bases between them. This CDR3 is 12 amino acids long. Germline loops: CDR1 ENHRY, CDR2 SYGVKD. Study results and caveats: V- and J-gene trimming in TCR beta was tied to a missense DCLRE1C variant by an analysis performed later.

In nominal health when sampled, donors likely had unrecorded immune exposures nonetheless. 13 Jbeta primers and 60 Vbeta primers were used for the PCR. Clones were read by immunoSEQ multiplex PCR, and TCRdb kept only the in-frame ones, dropping some. In total, the table holds about 120,000 clones. The receptor comes from a man aged 35 to 55 in good health and CMV-seropositive. Material for sequencing was PBMCs. J is TRBJ2-7 and V is TRBV10-3; D gene uncertain. The CDR3 loop reads CAGGWASYEQYF. CDR3 in DNA: TGTGCCGGTGGGTGGGCCTCCTACGAGCAGTACTTC.